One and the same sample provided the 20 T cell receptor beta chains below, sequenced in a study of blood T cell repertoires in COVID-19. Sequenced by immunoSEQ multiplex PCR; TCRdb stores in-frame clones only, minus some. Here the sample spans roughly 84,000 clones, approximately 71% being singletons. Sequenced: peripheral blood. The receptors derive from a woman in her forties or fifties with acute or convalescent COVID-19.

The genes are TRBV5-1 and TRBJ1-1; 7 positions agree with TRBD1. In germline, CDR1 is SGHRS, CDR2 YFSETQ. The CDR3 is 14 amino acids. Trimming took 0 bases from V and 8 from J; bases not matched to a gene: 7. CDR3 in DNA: TGCGCCAGCAGCTTGGGACAGGGTTCCTCAGAAGCTTTCTTT. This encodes CASSLGQGSSEAFF.

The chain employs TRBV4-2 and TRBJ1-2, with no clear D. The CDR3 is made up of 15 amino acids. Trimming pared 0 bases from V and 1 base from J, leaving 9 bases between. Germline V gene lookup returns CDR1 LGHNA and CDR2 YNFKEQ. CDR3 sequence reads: CASSQEKTGNYGYTF. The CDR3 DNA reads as TGTGCCAGCAGCCAAGAGAAGACGGGTAACTATGGCTACACCTTC.

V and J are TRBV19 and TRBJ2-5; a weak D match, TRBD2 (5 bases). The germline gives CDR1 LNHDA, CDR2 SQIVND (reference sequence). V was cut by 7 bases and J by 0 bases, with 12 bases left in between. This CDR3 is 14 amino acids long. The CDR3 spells CASNEGWYQETQYF. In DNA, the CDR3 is TGTGCCAGTAACGAGGGCTGGTACCAAGAGACCCAGTACTTC. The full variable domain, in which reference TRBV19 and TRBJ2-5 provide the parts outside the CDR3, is DGGITQSPKYLFRKEGQNVTLSCEQNLNHDAMYWYRQDPGQGLRLIYYSQIVNDFQKGDIAEGYSVSREKKESFPLTVTSAQKNPTAFYLCASNEGWYQETQYFGPGTRLLVL.

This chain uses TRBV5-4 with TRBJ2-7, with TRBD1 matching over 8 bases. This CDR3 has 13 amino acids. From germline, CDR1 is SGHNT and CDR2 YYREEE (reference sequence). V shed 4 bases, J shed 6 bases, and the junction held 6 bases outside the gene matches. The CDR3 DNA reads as TGTGCCAGCAGCATGGACAGGGTAGGCGAGCAGTACTTC. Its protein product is CASSMDRVGEQYF. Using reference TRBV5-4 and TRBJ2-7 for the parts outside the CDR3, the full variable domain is ETGVTQSPTHLIKTRGQQVTLRCSSQSGHNTVSWYQQALGQGPQFIFQYYREEENGRGNFPPRFSGLQFPNYSSELNVNALELDDSALYLCASSMDRVGEQYFGPGTRLTVT.

The DNA for the CDR3 is TGTGCCAGCAGCCTAGCTCGACAGGGAAAGTATGGCTACACCTTC. This encodes CASSLARQGKYGYTF. V is TRBV4-2 and J is TRBJ1-2, with 7 bases matching TRBD1. In germline, CDR1 is LGHNA, CDR2 YNFKEQ. CDR3 length equals 15 residues. J gave up 5 bases and V 4 bases, and 10 bases lay outside the gene matches.

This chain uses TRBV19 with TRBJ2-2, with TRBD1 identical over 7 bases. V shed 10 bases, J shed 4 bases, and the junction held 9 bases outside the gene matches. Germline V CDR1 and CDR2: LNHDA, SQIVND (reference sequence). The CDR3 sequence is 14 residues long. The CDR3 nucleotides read TGTGCCACTTCCAGACAGGGTCCCACCGGGGAGCTGTTTTTT. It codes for CATSRQGPTGELFF.

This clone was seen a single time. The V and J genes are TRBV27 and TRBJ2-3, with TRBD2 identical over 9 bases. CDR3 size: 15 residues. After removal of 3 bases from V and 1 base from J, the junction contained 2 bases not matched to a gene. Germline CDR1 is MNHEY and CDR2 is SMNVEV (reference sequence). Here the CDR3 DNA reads TGTGCCAGCAGTTTTGCTAGCGGGGGCACAGATACGCAGTATTTT. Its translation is CASSFASGGTDTQYF.

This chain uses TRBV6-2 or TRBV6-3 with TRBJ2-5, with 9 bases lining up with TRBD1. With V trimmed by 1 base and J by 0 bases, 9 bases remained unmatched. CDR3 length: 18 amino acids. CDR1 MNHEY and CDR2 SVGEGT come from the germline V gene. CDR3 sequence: CASSYYGQGLSYQETQYF. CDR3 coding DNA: TGTGCCAGCAGTTACTATGGACAGGGGCTGTCGTACCAAGAGACCCAGTACTTC.

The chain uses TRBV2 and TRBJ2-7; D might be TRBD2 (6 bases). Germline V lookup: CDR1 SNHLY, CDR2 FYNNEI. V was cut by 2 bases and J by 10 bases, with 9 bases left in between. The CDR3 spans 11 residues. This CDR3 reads CASSERGSQYF. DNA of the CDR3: TGTGCCAGCAGTGAACGGGGGTCTCAGTACTTC.

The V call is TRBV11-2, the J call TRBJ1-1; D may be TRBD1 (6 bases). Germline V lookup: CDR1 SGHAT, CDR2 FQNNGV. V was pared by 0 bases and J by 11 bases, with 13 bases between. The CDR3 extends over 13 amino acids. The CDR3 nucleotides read TGTGCCAGCAGCTTAGAGCGGGGGGGGCAGGCTTTCTTT. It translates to CASSLERGGQAFF.

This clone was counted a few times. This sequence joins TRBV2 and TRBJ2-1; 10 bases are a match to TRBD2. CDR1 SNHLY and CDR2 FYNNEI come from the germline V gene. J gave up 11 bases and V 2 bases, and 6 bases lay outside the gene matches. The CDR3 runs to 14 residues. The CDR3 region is CASSETSGVAKQFF. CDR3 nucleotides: TGTGCCAGCAGTGAAACTAGCGGGGTTGCTAAGCAGTTCTTC. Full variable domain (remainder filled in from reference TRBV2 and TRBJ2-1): EPEVTQTPSHQVTQMGQEVILRCVPISNHLYFYWYRQILGQKVEFLVSFYNNEISEKSEIFDDQFSVERPDGSNFTLKIRSTKLEDSAMYFCASSETSGVAKQFFGPGTRLTVL.

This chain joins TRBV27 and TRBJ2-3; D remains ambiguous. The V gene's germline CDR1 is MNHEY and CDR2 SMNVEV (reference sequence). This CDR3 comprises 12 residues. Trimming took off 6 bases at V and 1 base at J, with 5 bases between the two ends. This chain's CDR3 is CASSRGTDTQYF. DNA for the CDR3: TGTGCCAGCAGCCGGGGCACAGATACGCAGTATTTT.

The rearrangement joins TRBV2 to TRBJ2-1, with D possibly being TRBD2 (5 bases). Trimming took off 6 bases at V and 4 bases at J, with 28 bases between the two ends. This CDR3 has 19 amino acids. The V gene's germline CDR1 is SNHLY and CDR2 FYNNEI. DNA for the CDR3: TGTGCCAGCAGCCAAGAACGTGTGCTCGGGGATATGCTTTACAATGAGCAGTTCTTC. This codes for CASSQERVLGDMLYNEQFF.

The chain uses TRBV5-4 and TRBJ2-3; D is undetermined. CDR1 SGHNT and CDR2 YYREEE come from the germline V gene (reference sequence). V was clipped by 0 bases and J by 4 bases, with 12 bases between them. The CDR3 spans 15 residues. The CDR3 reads CASSLVAAMADTQYF. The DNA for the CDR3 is TGTGCCAGCAGCTTGGTAGCCGCTATGGCAGATACGCAGTATTTT.

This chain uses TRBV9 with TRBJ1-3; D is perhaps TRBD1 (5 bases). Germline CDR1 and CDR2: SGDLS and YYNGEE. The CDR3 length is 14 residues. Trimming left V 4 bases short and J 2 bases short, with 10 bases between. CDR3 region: CASSLGTAGNTIYF. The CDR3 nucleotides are TGTGCCAGCAGCTTAGGGACTGCTGGAAACACCATATATTTT.

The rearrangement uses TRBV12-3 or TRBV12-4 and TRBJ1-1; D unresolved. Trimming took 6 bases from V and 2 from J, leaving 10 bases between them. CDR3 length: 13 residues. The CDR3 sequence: CASSRGANTEAFF. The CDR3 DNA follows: TGTGCCAGCAGCCGGGGTGCCAACACTGAAGCTTTCTTT.

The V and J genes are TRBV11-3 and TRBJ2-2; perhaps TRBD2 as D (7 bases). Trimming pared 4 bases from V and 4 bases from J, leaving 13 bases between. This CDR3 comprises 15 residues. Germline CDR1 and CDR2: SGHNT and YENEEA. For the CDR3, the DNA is TGTGCCAGCAGCTCCCGGGGGGCGCCCACCGGGGAGCTGTTTTTT. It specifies CASSSRGAPTGELFF.

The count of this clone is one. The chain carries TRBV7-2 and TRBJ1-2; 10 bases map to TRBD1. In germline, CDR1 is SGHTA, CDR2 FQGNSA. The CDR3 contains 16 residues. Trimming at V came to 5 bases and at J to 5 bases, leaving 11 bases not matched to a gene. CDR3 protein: CASSPTRAGQGYGYTF. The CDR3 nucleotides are TGTGCCAGCAGCCCAACCAGGGCGGGACAGGGGTATGGCTACACCTTC.

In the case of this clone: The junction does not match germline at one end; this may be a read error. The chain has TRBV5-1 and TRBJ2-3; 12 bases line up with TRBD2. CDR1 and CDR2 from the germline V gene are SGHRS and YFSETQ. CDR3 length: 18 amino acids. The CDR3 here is CAGSLHWTSGVITDTQYF. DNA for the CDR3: TGCGCCGGCAGCTTACACTGGACTAGCGGGGTCATCACAGATACGCAGTATTTT.

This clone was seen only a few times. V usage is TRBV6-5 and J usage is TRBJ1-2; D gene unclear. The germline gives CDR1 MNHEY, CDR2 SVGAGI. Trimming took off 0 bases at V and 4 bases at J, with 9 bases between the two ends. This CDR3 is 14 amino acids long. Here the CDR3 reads CASSYSTSVYGYTF. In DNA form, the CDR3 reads TGTGCCAGCAGTTACTCGACATCCGTCTATGGCTACACCTTC.